The rows below give T cell receptor beta chains drawn from one sample of a study of T cells after yellow fever vaccination. MiXCR was run by TCRdb on the 5' RACE reads, yielding one entry per CDR3 protein. Of 450,000 to 650,000 distinct CDR3 sequences detected, around a fifth appear once; the ten largest clones hold roughly 16%. The sample here was PBMCs, taken less than 25 days after the first yellow fever vaccination. Source of these receptors: a man between 18 and 35 years old who received the YFV17D yellow fever vaccine. Each CDR3 is given with its conserved first and last residue. Fields, in order: CDR3 length, J gene, V gene, D gene, clone size, CDR3 protein, CDR3 DNA. The D gene is left open where the match is weak. Only some rows state a clone size, as once, few, many or a class for expanded clones.

>16|TRBJ2-5|TRBV5-1|TRBD2|.
CASSFNGGAVEETQYF
TGCGCCAGCAGCTTTAACGGGGGGGCTGTGGAGGAGACCCAGTACTTC
>14|TRBJ2-1|TRBV4-3|TRBD2|.
CASSHRTRAVEQFF
TGCGCCAGCAGCCATCGGACTAGAGCTGTTGAGCAGTTCTTC
>13|TRBJ1-4|TRBV5-1|.|.
CASAGATNEKLFF
TGCGCCAGCGCGGGCGCAACTAATGAAAAACTGTTTTTT
>13|TRBJ2-1|TRBV10-3|.|.
CAISAARQNEQFF
TGTGCCATCAGTGCCGCCCGACAGAATGAGCAGTTCTTC
>14|TRBJ2-5|TRBV7-9|TRBD2|.
CASSFVSGGETQYF
TGTGCCAGCAGCTTCGTTAGCGGGGGAGAGACCCAGTACTTC
>11|TRBJ2-1|TRBV19|TRBD2|few
CATSGVNEQFF
TGTGCCACCAGCGGGGTCAATGAGCAGTTCTTC
>16|TRBJ1-3|TRBV18|.|.
CASSPQTGSSGNTIYF
TGTGCCAGCTCACCTCAGACAGGTTCCTCTGGAAACACCATATATTTT
>15|TRBJ2-1|TRBV20-1|.|.
CSARAAGRFYYEQFF
TGCAGTGCTAGAGCGGCAGGGAGATTTTACTATGAGCAGTTCTTC
>17|TRBJ2-3|TRBV12-3/TRBV12-4|TRBD1|.
CASSPYNRGRLTDTQYF
TGTGCCAGCAGCCCCTATAACAGGGGGCGTCTCACAGATACGCAGTATTTT
>14|TRBJ1-2|TRBV7-9|TRBD1|.
CASSLYGTVGGYTF
TGTGCCAGCAGCCTATACGGGACAGTCGGCGGCTACACCTTC
>12|TRBJ1-1|TRBV20-1|.|many
CSAWRGNTEAFF
TGCAGTGCATGGAGGGGGAACACTGAAGCTTTCTTT
>12|TRBJ2-2|TRBV30|.|.
CAWAGNTGELFF
TGTGCCTGGGCGGGGAACACCGGGGAGCTGTTTTTT
>14|TRBJ2-1|TRBV19|.|few
CASSITSGTDEQFF
TGTGCCAGTAGTATCACTTCCGGGACGGATGAGCAGTTCTTC
>14|TRBJ2-5|TRBV12-5|.|once
CASGLTGLQETQYF
TGTGCTAGTGGTTTGACAGGGTTACAAGAGACCCAGTACTTC
>16|TRBJ2-5|TRBV7-9|.|.
CAVGPRISGNQETQYF
TGTGCCGTGGGCCCCCGGATATCGGGTAACCAAGAGACCCAGTACTTC
>15|TRBJ1-4|TRBV4-3|.|many
CASSQDTGTNEKLFF
TGCGCCAGCAGCCAAGACACGGGAACTAATGAAAAACTGTTTTTT
>14|TRBJ1-2|TRBV13|.|.
CASSTRDVDYGYTF
TGTGCCAGCAGCACGCGGGACGTTGACTATGGCTACACCTTC
>14|TRBJ2-1|TRBV5-1|.|.
CASRTRVSYNEQFF
TGCGCCAGCAGAACCAGGGTCTCCTACAATGAGCAGTTCTTC
>13|TRBJ1-2|TRBV29-1|.|.
CSVEGRRNYGYTF
TGCAGCGTGGAGGGACGGAGAAACTATGGCTACACCTTC
>16|TRBJ1-1|TRBV20-1|TRBD1|.
CSARHSPGQGVAEAFF
TGCAGTGCTAGACACAGCCCGGGACAGGGGGTCGCTGAAGCTTTCTTT
>15|TRBJ2-1|TRBV4-3|TRBD2|few
CASSQAASGGNEQFF
TGCGCCAGCAGCCAAGCGGCTAGCGGGGGGAATGAGCAGTTCTTC
>13|TRBJ1-1|TRBV7-8|TRBD1|.
CASSLWTGSEAFF
TGTGCCAGCAGCTTATGGACAGGGAGTGAAGCTTTCTTT
>16|TRBJ1-1|TRBV4-3|TRBD1|.
CASSPGTANSGTEAFF
TGCGCCAGCAGCCCCGGGACAGCCAATTCAGGCACTGAAGCTTTCTTT
>16|TRBJ2-1|TRBV7-2|.|few
CASSLADLPPSDEQFF
TGTGCCAGCAGCTTAGCGGATCTACCCCCTTCGGATGAGCAGTTCTTC